Presented here are 8 T cell receptor beta chains from one specimen sequenced in a study of cytomegalovirus exposure and HLA in healthy donors. Here immunoSEQ multiplex PCR was the method, and the copy in TCRdb shows in-frame clones only, minus some. This repertoire shows around 200,000 clones, 84% found once; its top ten account for approximately 2.9%. The specimen sequenced was PBMCs. The receptors derive from a woman aged 18-30 years in good health and CMV-seropositive.

The chain links TRBV19 to TRBJ1-2, with D hard to call. V was cut by 7 bases and J by 6 bases, with 27 bases left in between. CDR3 length: 17 amino acids. CDR1 is LNHDA and CDR2 is SQIVND in the germline V gene (reference sequence). The CDR3 nucleotides are TGTGCCAGTACTCCTACCATCGGAAGAGGTCCCCTTCATGGCTACACCTTC. Translated: CASTPTIGRGPLHGYTF.

J is TRBJ2-1 and V is TRBV7-7, with TRBD2 matching over 9 bases. The CDR3 is 16 amino acids. From germline, CDR1 is SSHAT and CDR2 FNYEAQ (reference sequence). With 2 bases clipped from V and 8 bases from J, the junction kept 10 bases outside the gene matches. CDR3 in amino acids: CASSLQAGGPLYEQFF. The CDR3 DNA sequence: TGTGCCAGCAGCTTACAGGCGGGGGGGCCTTTGTATGAGCAGTTCTTC.

This clone is a singleton in its sample. This chain uses TRBV11-1 with TRBJ1-1, with TRBD1 as a possible D gene (5 bases). CDR1 is SGHAT, CDR2 FQDESV, per germline (reference sequence). The length of the CDR3 is 12 residues. Trimming stripped 3 bases from V and 5 bases from J, with 7 bases between. The CDR3 here is CASSLDITEAFF. The CDR3, as DNA: TGTGCCAGCAGCTTGGACATAACTGAAGCTTTCTTT.

This clone was seen a single time. The chain joins TRBV7-9 to TRBJ1-4, with TRBD1 matching over 9 bases. Germline V gene sequence: CDR1 SEHNR, CDR2 FQNEAQ (reference sequence). J lost 5 bases, V lost 5 bases, and 9 bases had no gene match. The CDR3 is made up of 16 amino acids. CDR3 DNA: TGTGCCAGCAGCCAATGGACAGGGGACCTGAATGAAAAACTGTTTTTT. It yields the protein CASSQWTGDLNEKLFF.

The chain has TRBV5-1 and TRBJ2-7, with a weak D call TRBD2 (6 bases). The germline CDR1 and CDR2 sequences are SGHRS and YFSETQ. The CDR3 sequence is 15 residues long. V lost 0 bases, J lost 0 bases, and 10 bases lay in between. The DNA of the CDR3 is TGCGCCAGCAGCTTGGCCGCGGGGAGCTCCTACGAGCAGTACTTC. It encodes CASSLAAGSSYEQYF.

The rearrangement links TRBV5-5 to TRBJ1-2; D is perhaps TRBD1 (5 bases). The germline gives CDR1 SGHKS, CDR2 YYEKEE (reference sequence). This CDR3 comprises 14 residues. Trimming removed 0 bases at V and 3 bases at J, with 9 bases between. The DNA of the CDR3 is TGTGCCAGCAGCTTGGACAGGCTCCACTATGGCTACACCTTC. Protein product: CASSLDRLHYGYTF.

V usage is TRBV5-1 and J usage is TRBJ2-3; D is unclear. V was shortened by 7 bases and J by 2 bases, with 5 bases between the two germline ends. Germline loops: CDR1 SGHRS, CDR2 YFSETQ. This CDR3 contains 11 residues. The CDR3 DNA follows: TGCGCCAGCCGGGTCACAGATACGCAGTATTTT. Translating gives CASRVTDTQYF.

The chain has TRBV29-1 and TRBJ1-3, with 7 bases aligning to TRBD1. The CDR3 is made up of 14 amino acids. In germline, CDR1 is SQVTM, CDR2 ANQGSEA. V was pared by 6 bases and J by 4 bases, with 9 bases of the junction left unmatched. The CDR3 is CSVPTGTDGNTIYF. CDR3 coding DNA: TGCAGCGTACCAACCGGGACAGACGGAAACACCATATATTTT.